This TCR beta chain was obtained from a study of T cell responses to AZD1222 COVID-19 vaccine. Broader study findings: Clonal diversity was possibly underestimated, and white British individuals and females predominated among donors. Spike-specific TCR repertoires showed rising breadth and depth after two AZD1222 doses. Close to half of all spike-specific TCRs reportedly target regions of the variants that are unmutated.

The data were produced by immunoSEQ multiplex PCR, yet TCRdb's version contains in-frame clones alone and is incomplete. The sample includes under 150,000 clones, approximately 88% of them seen just once. V shed 3 bases, J shed 5 bases, and the junction held 10 bases outside the gene matches. Germline V gene lookup returns CDR1 GTSNPN and CDR2 SVGIG (reference sequence). The CDR3 sequence is 14 residues long. In this sample, this clone turned up a few times. Its antigen is unknown. The sequence came from an adult in good health. The sample here was peripheral blood, taken on day 0 of AZD1222 vaccination. This sequence joins TRBV30 and TRBJ2-7; 7 bases agree with TRBD1. CDR3 in amino acids: CAWSPDYRGHEQYF. The CDR3 DNA reads TGTGCCTGGAGCCCCGATTACAGGGGCCACGAGCAGTACTTC. Based on the CDR3 plus reference TRBV30 and TRBJ2-7, the full variable domain is SQTIHQWPATLVQPVGSPLSLECTVEGTSNPNLYWYRQAAGRGLQLLFYSVGIGQISSEVPQNLSASRPQDRQFILSSKKLLLSDSGFYLCAWSPDYRGHEQYFGPGTRLTVT.